The 18 T cell receptor beta chains given below trace back to one sample, sequenced in a study of T-cell reconstitution after alpha-beta-depleted transplantation in children. Preparation of the TCRbeta library used unique molecular identifiers. One entry per CDR3 protein, called by TCRdb with MiXCR from the PCR reads. Among approximately 170,000 distinct CDR3 sequences, approximately 12% were seen once, and the ten largest hold approximately 13%. The source material was PBMCs, sampled before TCRalphabeta/CD19-depleted stem cell transplant. The receptors here all came from a boy between 2 and 10 years old with acute myeloid leukemia, due to receive a stem cell transplant.

This clonotype has ten or more counts. This CDR3 reads CASSDTSGRNEQFF. The CDR3 bases are TGCGCCAGCAGTGACACTAGCGGGAGAAATGAGCAGTTCTTC. The rearrangement uses TRBV10-2 and TRBJ2-1; 11 bases line up with TRBD2. The CDR3 length is 14 residues. With 3 bases clipped from V and 7 bases from J, the junction kept 2 bases outside the gene matches. Germline CDR1 reads WSHSY; CDR2 reads SAAADI.

In the case of this clonotype: The junction differs from germline at one of its ends, possibly a read error. This sequence joins TRBV5-1 and TRBJ1-1, with D possibly TRBD1 on 6 matching bases. Germline V gives CDR1 SGHRS, CDR2 YFSETQ. The CDR3 loop spans 14 amino acids. CDR3 coding DNA: TGCACCAGCAGCCCCCTCACAGGGCGAACTGAAGCTTTCTTT. Protein product: CTSSPLTGRTEAFF.

This clonotype was seen repeatedly, ten times or more. The J gene is TRBJ2-2, the V gene TRBV20-1; 8 bases fit TRBD2. The germline V gene encodes CDR1 DFQATT and CDR2 SNEGSKA (reference sequence). The J segment lost 4 bases and the V segment lost 3 bases, leaving 7 bases of the junction unmatched. The CDR3 runs 15 residues. This CDR3 reads CSARHAGGGTGELFF. CDR3 bases: TGCAGTGCTAGGCATGCGGGAGGAGGCACCGGGGAGCTGTTTTTT.

This clonotype was seen many times. This chain connects TRBV12-3 or TRBV12-4 to TRBJ1-2; tentatively, D is TRBD1 (6 bases). Trimming pared 0 bases from V and 4 bases from J, leaving 12 bases between. This CDR3 region has 15 residues. The CDR3 DNA is TGTGCCAGCAGTTTAGCGCGGGGGGCCGGCTATGGCTACACCTTC. It is translated as CASSLARGAGYGYTF.

This clonotype occurred many times. The chain links TRBV5-1 to TRBJ2-2, with D unclear. Germline values: CDR1 SGHRS, CDR2 YFSETQ. CDR3 length equals 14 residues. With 3 bases removed from V and 2 bases from J, the gap between germline ends came to 8 bases. The CDR3 nucleotides are TGCGCCAGCAGCTACGGATCAAACACCGGGGAGCTGTTTTTT. Translating it yields CASSYGSNTGELFF. Combining the CDR3 with reference TRBV5-1 and TRBJ2-2 gives the whole variable domain KAGVTQTPRYLIKTRGQQVTLSCSPISGHRSVSWYQQTPGQGLQFLFEYFSETQRNKGNFPGRFSGRQFSNSRSEMNVSTLELGDSALYLCASSYGSNTGELFFGEGSRLTVL.

This clonotype was seen at least ten times. The chain uses TRBV7-3 and TRBJ2-2; 9 bases line up with TRBD1. V was clipped by 5 bases and J by 8 bases; unmatched bases: 12. Germline lookup yields CDR1 SGHTA and CDR2 FQGTGA. The CDR3 is 16 amino acids. As DNA, the CDR3 is TGTGCCAGCAGCCCACCACCGGGACAGGGAATGGGGGAGCTGTTTTTT. Translating it yields CASSPPPGQGMGELFF. Full variable domain (missing parts from reference TRBV7-3 and TRBJ2-2): GAGVSQTPSNKVTEKGKYVELRCDPISGHTALYWYRQSLGQGPEFLIYFQGTGAADDSGLPNDRFFAVRPEGSVSTLKIQRTERGDSAVYLCASSPPPGQGMGELFFGEGSRLTVL.

This clonotype was seen many times. The rearrangement links TRBV3-1 to TRBJ2-2; D is uncertain. The CDR3 extends over 12 amino acids. Trimming left V 1 base short and J 6 bases short, with 3 bases between. From germline, CDR1 is LGHDT and CDR2 YNNKEL (reference sequence). The CDR3 is CASSQVAGELFF. CDR3 nucleotide sequence: TGTGCCAGCAGCCAAGTTGCCGGGGAGCTGTTTTTT.

In this sample, this clonotype turned up many times. CDR3 sequence: CASSLVSGTLTEAFF. CDR3 sequence (DNA): TGTGCCAGCAGTTTAGTTTCCGGGACGTTGACCGAAGCTTTCTTT. The chain uses TRBV12-3 or TRBV12-4 and TRBJ1-1; TRBD1 is a possible D gene (5 bases). Trimming stripped 1 base from V and 8 bases from J, with 17 bases between. This CDR3 comprises 15 residues.

This clonotype was found many times. The rearrangement uses TRBV6-5 and TRBJ2-2; 7 positions agree with TRBD2. In germline, CDR1 is MNHEY, CDR2 SVGAGI. The J segment lost 5 bases and the V segment lost 4 bases, leaving 13 bases of the junction unmatched. The CDR3 is 17 residues long. CDR3 protein: CASSFDLPGGRTGELFF. DNA for the CDR3: TGTGCCAGCAGTTTCGACCTACCCGGGGGGAGGACCGGGGAGCTGTTTTTT.

A note on this clonotype: This could be a read error, since a much larger clone is one nucleotide away. The V and J genes are TRBV7-9 and TRBJ2-3, with 12 bases identical to TRBD2. Trimming took 7 bases from V and 1 from J; bases not matched to a gene: 3. Germline values: CDR1 SEHNR, CDR2 FQNEAQ (reference sequence). The CDR3 runs to 15 residues. The CDR3 region has the DNA TGTGCCAGCAACCGACTAGCGGGGGGCACAGATACGCAGTATTTT. The encoded protein is CASNRLAGGTDTQYF.

This clonotype was found many times. The rearrangement joins TRBV20-1 to TRBJ1-1, with D possibly matching TRBD1 (5 bases). This CDR3 region has 13 residues. From germline, CDR1 is DFQATT and CDR2 SNEGSKA (reference sequence). V was clipped by 5 bases and J by 0 bases, with 10 bases between them. The CDR3 nucleotides read TGCAGTGCTGGGGCGCTTATGAACACTGAAGCTTTCTTT. It yields the protein CSAGALMNTEAFF.

This clonotype was observed many times. The J gene is TRBJ2-3, the V gene TRBV5-1; 7 nucleotides agree with TRBD1. With V trimmed by 0 bases and J by 0 bases, 1 base remained unmatched. The CDR3 has 15 amino acids. Germline loops: CDR1 SGHRS, CDR2 YFSETQ. The CDR3 nucleotides read TGCGCCAGCAGCTTGGGACAGGGTAGCACAGATACGCAGTATTTT. Translation gives CASSLGQGSTDTQYF.

This clonotype was detected ten times or more. The gene calls are TRBV5-1 and TRBJ1-6; 7 bases align to TRBD1. Germline V lookup: CDR1 SGHRS, CDR2 YFSETQ. The length of the CDR3 is 15 residues. V was clipped by 0 bases and J by 9 bases; unmatched bases: 6. CDR3 residues: CASSLGRQGGSPLHF. CDR3 nucleotide sequence: TGCGCCAGCAGCTTGGGGAGACAGGGCGGTTCACCCCTCCACTTT.

This sequence joins TRBV25-1 and TRBJ1-4, with TRBD1 matching 7 bases. The CDR3 is made up of 14 amino acids. The germline gives CDR1 MGHDK, CDR2 SYGVNS. V lost 2 bases, J lost 6 bases, and 3 bases stayed unmatched. The CDR3 bases are TGTGCCAGCAGTGAAGACAGGGACGATGAAAAACTGTTTTTT. Translation: CASSEDRDDEKLFF.

This clonotype was counted ten times or more. V usage is TRBV7-9 and J usage is TRBJ1-1; no clear D gene. CDR1 and CDR2 (germline): SEHNR, FQNEAQ (reference sequence). The CDR3 has 11 amino acids. The V end was cut by 10 bases, the J end by 1 base, with 7 bases between. The CDR3 nucleotides read TGTGCCACGGAATCGAACACTGAAGCTTTCTTT. It specifies CATESNTEAFF.

This clonotype was observed many times. This chain connects TRBV7-3 to TRBJ2-3; D is unclear. The ends were cut back, 4 bases at V and 6 bases at J, with 17 bases in the middle. The CDR3 length is 15 residues. Germline CDR1 reads SGHTA; CDR2 reads FQGTGA. The CDR3 region has the DNA TGTGCCAGCAGCTCTCGGCAGGACCCCCCGGATACGCAGTATTTT. Translated, it gives CASSSRQDPPDTQYF.

This clonotype was seen many times. The V and J genes are TRBV18 and TRBJ1-6; perhaps TRBD1 as D (6 bases). This CDR3 region has 15 residues. Germline CDR1 is KGHSH and CDR2 is LQKENI. The ends were cut back, 4 bases at V and 5 bases at J, with 12 bases in the middle. The DNA of the CDR3 is TGTGCCAGCTCACGTGGACAGAAAAATAATTCACCCCTCCACTTT. Encoded protein: CASSRGQKNNSPLHF.

This clonotype was recorded only once. The chain is built from TRBV10-1 and TRBJ2-2; 8 nucleotides agree with TRBD2. The CDR3 contains 16 residues. CDR1 is WNHNN and CDR2 is SYGVQD in the germline V gene (reference sequence). Trimming at V came to 4 bases and at J to 4 bases, leaving 8 bases not matched to a gene. CDR3 sequence: CASSGQIAGSTGELFF. The CDR3 DNA follows: TGCGCCAGCAGTGGTCAGATAGCGGGGAGCACCGGGGAGCTGTTTTTT.